The source of this T cell receptor (beta chain) is a study of cytomegalovirus exposure and HLA in healthy donors. Points from the study as a whole: Reported results showed that the classifier diagnosed cytomegalovirus status with high specificity and sensitivity. Follow-up analysis found HLA locus-dependent TCR association rates, highest for DRB1 and lowest for HLA-C. The study reported that TCR beta sequences accurately predicted HLA-A and HLA-B alleles in most subjects.

On this clone: Its antigen is as yet unknown.

Healthy bone marrow donors made up the cohort. The CDR3 covers 13 residues. The germline V gene has CDR1 MNHEY and CDR2 SVGAGI. Losses at the gene ends were 2 bases for V and 7 bases for J; bases not matched to a gene: 2. Primers for the PCR totalled 60 Vbeta and 13 Jbeta. Assay used: immunoSEQ multiplex PCR; TCRdb lists only in-frame clones, some missing. In the table there are approximately 190,000 clones, 70% to 85% of which are singletons. The chain links TRBV6-5 to TRBJ2-7; 10 bases align to TRBD1. Material for sequencing was PBMCs. The sequence derives from a boy aged 2 to 10 in good health and CMV-seronegative. In nucleotides, the CDR3 is TGTGCCAGCAGTTACCTGGGACAGGGGGAGCAGTACTTC. Amino acids: CASSYLGQGEQYF.